This record concerns one T cell receptor (beta chain) sequence. The antigen is unknown. This record belongs to a study of T cell responses to AZD1222 COVID-19 vaccine. Study information: Second-dose groups at about 4 or about 12 weeks were pooled.

Clones were sequenced by immunoSEQ multiplex PCR, and TCRdb holds only the in-frame ones, with some missing. The table lists around 99,000 clones, 87% of them singletons. Study-level results: Among AZD1222 vaccinees, only 5 or 6 were seropositive at baseline. Recipients of two AZD1222 doses showed rising Spike-specific TCR breadth and depth. Repertoires were obtained solely post-peak T cell response.

This receptor was obtained from an adult in good health. Sequencing was performed on peripheral blood, taken on day 0 of AZD1222 vaccination.

The CDR3 sequence: CASSAGVRSYEQYF. The DNA of the CDR3 is TGTGCCAGCAGCGCGGGGGTCCGCTCCTACGAGCAGTACTTC. The chain combines TRBV14 with TRBJ2-7; 7 nucleotides agree with TRBD2. Per germline, CDR1 SGHDN and CDR2 FVKESK. This CDR3 has 14 amino acids. V trimming: 5 bases; J trimming: 0 bases; junction bases outside the gene matches: 4.